Each of the 17 T cell receptor beta chains below was sequenced from the same sample in a study of OX40 agonist ivuxolimab in advanced cancers. The protocol was immunoSEQ multiplex PCR, while the TCRdb copy is restricted to in-frame clones and leaves out a portion. Among around 76,000 clones listed, around 86% were seen once. This specimen was CD4+ or CD8+ T cells sorted from blood, taken in a trial of the OX40 agonist ivuxolimab. These receptors were taken from an adult with an advanced solid tumor such as melanoma, head and neck, liver or kidney cancer.

This clone turned up a few times. The J gene is TRBJ2-7, the V gene TRBV20-1; TRBD2 matches 15 bases. Germline V gene data show CDR1 as DFQATT and CDR2 as SNEGSKA (reference sequence). CDR3 length equals 11 residues. The CDR3 nucleotides read TGCAAGGGACTAGCGGGAGGCGAGCAGTACTTC. Residues: CKGLAGGEQYF.

The rearrangement joins TRBV7-3 to TRBJ2-1; 11 bases match TRBD1. The junction had 3 bases not matched to a gene; V was cut back by 0 bases and J by 8 bases. Germline-derived CDR1 and CDR2 are SGHTA and FQGTGA. This CDR3 is built from 15 residues. The CDR3 loop is CASSLTGTGGYEQFF. The CDR3 coding sequence is TGTGCCAGCAGCTTAACCGGGACAGGGGGATATGAGCAGTTCTTC.

The chain carries TRBV11-2 and TRBJ1-5; D is uncertain. V was clipped by 5 bases and J by 0 bases, with 5 bases between them. The CDR3 length is 13 residues. Germline V gene sequence: CDR1 SGHAT, CDR2 FQNNGV. The chain's CDR3 is CASSLNSNQPQHF. In DNA, the CDR3 is TGTGCCAGCAGCCTCAATAGCAATCAGCCCCAGCATTTT.

This clone was found a few times. The rearrangement uses TRBV19 and TRBJ2-1; 12 nucleotides agree with TRBD2. Trimming removed 4 bases from V and 4 bases from J; junction bases left unmatched: 2. The CDR3 runs 15 residues. In germline, CDR1 is LNHDA, CDR2 SQIVND (reference sequence). The CDR3 coding sequence is TGTGCCAGTAGTAAGACTAGCGGGAGTTACAATGAGCAGTTCTTC. This gives the protein CASSKTSGSYNEQFF. Full variable domain (outside the CDR3, taken from reference TRBV19 and TRBJ2-1): DGGITQSPKYLFRKEGQNVTLSCEQNLNHDAMYWYRQDPGQGLRLIYYSQIVNDFQKGDIAEGYSVSREKKESFPLTVTSAQKNPTAFYLCASSKTSGSYNEQFFGPGTRLTVL.

CDR3 protein: CASSIMNSYEQYF. In DNA form, the CDR3 reads TGTGCCAGTAGTATAATGAATTCCTACGAGCAGTACTTC. The chain recombines TRBV19 with TRBJ2-7; no firm D call. The germline gives CDR1 LNHDA, CDR2 SQIVND (reference sequence). V dropped 2 bases and J dropped 1 base, with 6 bases sitting between them. The CDR3 runs to 13 residues. Together with reference TRBV19 and TRBJ2-7, the CDR3 gives the full variable domain: DGGITQSPKYLFRKEGQNVTLSCEQNLNHDAMYWYRQDPGQGLRLIYYSQIVNDFQKGDIAEGYSVSREKKESFPLTVTSAQKNPTAFYLCASSIMNSYEQYFGPGTRLTVT.

The chain has TRBV7-3 and TRBJ2-2, with D tentatively TRBD2 (7 bases). V lost 3 bases to trimming and J lost 0 bases, with 17 bases between them. CDR1 and CDR2 (germline): SGHTA, FQGTGA. The CDR3 is 18 residues long. This CDR3 is CASSLGGVGRTNTGELFF. DNA for the CDR3: TGTGCCAGCAGCTTGGGGGGCGTCGGGAGGACGAACACCGGGGAGCTGTTTTTT.

The chain employs TRBV11-3 and TRBJ1-3; perhaps TRBD1 as D (5 bases). V was pared by 3 bases and J by 2 bases, with 5 bases between. From germline, CDR1 is SGHNT and CDR2 YENEEA. This CDR3 contains 13 residues. CDR3 in DNA: TGTGCCAGCAGCTTGGGGGCTGGAAACACCATATATTTT. Its translation: CASSLGAGNTIYF. The full variable domain, rest sourced from reference TRBV11-3 and TRBJ1-3, is EAGVVQSPRYKIIEKKQPVAFWCNPISGHNTLYWYLQNLGQGPELLIRYENEEAVDDSQLPKDRFSAERLKGVDSTLKIQPAELGDSAVYLCASSLGAGNTIYFGEGSWLTVV.

CDR3 protein: CASSKIPSGAGQETQYF. CDR3 sequence (DNA): TGTGCCAGTAGTAAGATCCCTAGCGGGGCTGGCCAAGAGACCCAGTACTTC. The chain uses TRBV19 and TRBJ2-5; 9 positions agree with TRBD2. Trimming at V came to 4 bases and at J to 1 base, leaving 10 bases not matched to a gene. Germline loops: CDR1 LNHDA, CDR2 SQIVND (reference sequence). This CDR3 has 17 residues.

The V gene is TRBV11-3, the J gene TRBJ2-3; D might be TRBD2 (6 bases). The CDR3 totals 12 residues. Trimming shortened V by 3 bases and J by 6 bases, and 7 bases separated the two germline ends. Germline V gene lookup returns CDR1 SGHNT and CDR2 YENEEA. In nucleotides, the CDR3 is TGTGCCAGCAGCTTTCGGGGGGATACGCAGTATTTT. Protein sequence: CASSFRGDTQYF.

This chain connects TRBV6-6 to TRBJ2-5; D unresolved. Trimming took off 6 bases at V and 1 base at J, with 6 bases between the two ends. The CDR3 runs 12 residues. Germline V gene sequence: CDR1 MNHNY, CDR2 SVGAGI (reference sequence). CDR3 in amino acids: CASSRLQETQYF. CDR3 DNA sequence: TGTGCCAGCAGCCGCCTCCAAGAGACCCAGTACTTC.

The chain is built from TRBV18 and TRBJ1-5; D possibly corresponds to TRBD1 (5 bases). This CDR3 spans 14 amino acids. V lost 3 bases to trimming and J lost 4 bases, with 10 bases between them. CDR1 is KGHSH and CDR2 is LQKENI in the germline V gene. CDR3 region: CASSPGRDNQPQHF. The CDR3 bases are TGTGCCAGCTCACCCGGCAGGGATAATCAGCCCCAGCATTTT.

This chain joins TRBV6-1 and TRBJ2-3; D is unclear. The CDR3 totals 14 residues. Germline assignment: CDR1 MNHNS and CDR2 SASEGT. V dropped 6 bases and J dropped 2 bases, with 12 bases sitting between them. DNA for the CDR3: TGTGCCAGCAGCATGATCTTCCTCACAGATACGCAGTATTTT. Its translation: CASSMIFLTDTQYF.

CDR3 sequence (DNA): TGCAGCGTTGGGGGGGCCGGACCGAGAAATGAAAAACTGTTTTTT. Translating gives CSVGGAGPRNEKLFF. The chain combines TRBV29-1 with TRBJ1-4, with D possibly being TRBD1 (6 bases). The CDR3 spans 15 residues. Germline CDR1 SQVTM, CDR2 ANQGSEA. Trimming removed 4 bases from V and 5 bases from J, with 17 bases in between.

V is TRBV5-1 and J is TRBJ2-7; the match to TRBD1 covers 7 bases. Germline CDR1 is SGHRS and CDR2 is YFSETQ. This CDR3 is built from 14 residues. Trimming took 4 bases from V and 2 from J; bases not matched to a gene: 6. CDR3 loop: CASSEGTAPYEQYF. DNA of the CDR3: TGCGCCAGCAGCGAAGGGACAGCCCCCTACGAGCAGTACTTC.

V is TRBV30 and J is TRBJ1-2; D possibly corresponds to TRBD1 (6 bases). Germline CDR1 and CDR2: GTSNPN and SVGIG (reference sequence). Trimming pared 0 bases from V and 8 bases from J, leaving 19 bases between. The CDR3 extends over 15 amino acids. The CDR3 region is CAWSVQYRGARGYTF. CDR3 coding DNA: TGTGCCTGGAGTGTACAATACCGGGGGGCGAGAGGCTACACCTTC.

This chain connects TRBV10-3 to TRBJ1-4; 8 bases align to TRBD1. J lost 2 bases, V lost 4 bases, and 9 bases had no gene match. The CDR3 consists of 17 residues. Germline lookup yields CDR1 ENHRY and CDR2 SYGVKD. The chain's CDR3 is CAISAGQGPATNEKLFF. In nucleotides, the CDR3 is TGTGCCATCAGTGCTGGACAGGGCCCCGCCACTAATGAAAAACTGTTTTTT.

The CDR3 sequence is CASSRRTGEPIYF. CDR3 nucleotide sequence: TGTGCCAGCAGCCGACGAACAGGGGAACCCATATATTTT. The chain has TRBV27 and TRBJ1-3; 7 nucleotides align to TRBD1. The CDR3 contains 13 residues. Germline lookup yields CDR1 MNHEY and CDR2 SMNVEV (reference sequence). Losses at the gene ends were 6 bases for V and 11 bases for J; bases not matched to a gene: 10.